Given below is one T cell receptor (beta chain) in context. Its antigen is still unknown. V gave up 6 bases and J gave up 5 bases; unmatched junction bases: 6. Germline V gene sequence: CDR1 MNHEY, CDR2 SMNVEV (reference sequence). The CDR3 has 14 residues. It was via CD45RO/CCR7/CD25/CD127/CD95/CD27 that CD4+ naive, central memory, regulatory and stem cell-like memory cells were sorted. The data were taken from a study of beta chain features in type 1 diabetes. Study in general: Patient and healthy donor groups were alike in age, gender and cell yields.

General study points: Insertion counts at VDJ junctions were lower in type 1 diabetes patients, who also showed more deletions there.

Isolated RNA was reverse transcribed in full, so expressed TCRB transcripts were sequenced. This table comes from immunoSEQ multiplex PCR, and its TCRdb copy is limited to in-frame clones, with some not included. The table has about 150,000 clones, approximately 8.1% seen once. The receptor was isolated from a man aged 18 to 29 in good health. Input material: central memory CD4+ T cells from blood. The genes are TRBV27 and TRBJ1-1, with 10 bases lining up with TRBD1. CDR3 sequence: CASSLDRGRTEAFF. CDR3 nucleotides: TGTGCCAGCAGCCTAGACAGGGGGCGAACTGAAGCTTTCTTT.